The 30 T cell receptor beta chains reported below all come from one sample, sequenced in a study of blood T cell repertoires in COVID-19. Data came from immunoSEQ multiplex PCR; TCRdb stores just in-frame clones and leaves some out. The sample lists 20,000 to 25,000 clones; roughly 91% were seen once. Sequencing was performed on peripheral blood. These receptors were obtained from a woman aged 60-75 years with active COVID-19.

V and J are TRBV3-1 (or the pseudogene TRBV3-2) and TRBJ2-5, with 10 bases aligning to TRBD2. The J segment lost 5 bases and the V segment lost 2 bases, leaving 5 bases of the junction unmatched. Germline values: CDR1 LGHDT, CDR2 YNNKEL (reference sequence). The CDR3 length is 15 residues. The CDR3 loop reads CASSQRSGGAETQYF. The CDR3 DNA reads as TGTGCCAGCAGCCAAAGGAGCGGGGGGGCCGAGACCCAGTACTTC.

This chain uses TRBV5-5 with TRBJ1-1, with 7 bases that match TRBD1. CDR3 size: 16 residues. V trimming: 2 bases; J trimming: 5 bases; junction bases outside the gene matches: 12. CDR1 is SGHKS and CDR2 is YYEKEE in the germline V gene (reference sequence). In DNA form, the CDR3 reads TGTGCCAGCAGCTTTAACAGGGGCGAAACGGGAACTGAAGCTTTCTTT. Translation gives CASSFNRGETGTEAFF.

The chain recombines TRBV14 with TRBJ1-2; 10 nucleotides line up with TRBD1. The CDR3 length is 17 residues. V lost 0 bases, J lost 4 bases, and 8 bases stayed unmatched. The germline V gene encodes CDR1 SGHDN and CDR2 FVKESK. The CDR3 DNA is TGTGCCAGCAGCCAAGATGGTTGGGGACAGGGGCCCTATGGCTACACCTTC. Protein product: CASSQDGWGQGPYGYTF.

This clone was seen only a few times. This chain connects TRBV6-2 or TRBV6-3 to TRBJ1-4, with D possibly matching TRBD1 (5 bases). CDR1 MNHEY and CDR2 SVGEGT come from the germline V gene. This CDR3 comprises 15 residues. Trimming took off 3 bases at V and 5 bases at J, with 13 bases between the two ends. The CDR3 region has the DNA TGTGCCAGCAGTTATTCATGGGGCTCAAATGAAAAACTGTTTTTT. It specifies CASSYSWGSNEKLFF.

This chain joins TRBV4-2 and TRBJ2-3; D might be TRBD2 (6 bases). Per the germline V gene, CDR1 is LGHNA and CDR2 is YNFKEQ. Trimming shortened V by 0 bases and J by 0 bases, and 10 bases separated the two germline ends. CDR3 length: 16 residues. CDR3: CASSQEPGTSTDTQYF. As DNA, the CDR3 is TGTGCCAGCAGCCAAGAACCCGGGACTAGCACAGATACGCAGTATTTT.

The chain couples TRBV19 to TRBJ2-2; 7 nucleotides line up with TRBD2. Germline-derived CDR1 and CDR2 are LNHDA and SQIVND (reference sequence). CDR3 size: 18 residues. Trimming removed 6 bases from V and 2 bases from J; junction bases left unmatched: 15. The CDR3 DNA is TGTGCCAGTAGGGCCTTGGGCTTAAGCGGGGTCAACACCGGGGAGCTGTTTTTT. It yields the protein CASRALGLSGVNTGELFF.

As DNA, the CDR3 is TGTGCCAGCAGCTTAGAGGGGGCCGGTCAGCCCCAGCATTTT. Its protein is CASSLEGAGQPQHF. This chain joins TRBV7-9 and TRBJ1-5; TRBD1 matches 7 bases. The CDR3 contains 14 residues. Germline assignment: CDR1 SEHNR and CDR2 FQNEAQ (reference sequence). Trimming at V came to 1 base and at J to 6 bases, leaving 3 bases not matched to a gene.

The V gene is TRBV11-2, the J gene TRBJ2-1; 9 nucleotides align to TRBD2. Germline trimming cut 5 bases from V and 0 bases from J; bases unmatched to any gene: 5. Germline lookup yields CDR1 SGHAT and CDR2 FQNNGV. CDR3 size: 16 residues. CDR3 sequence: CASSTLAGPSYNEQFF. The CDR3 region has the DNA TGTGCCAGCAGCACCCTAGCGGGGCCCTCCTACAATGAGCAGTTCTTC.

This sequence joins TRBV5-4 and TRBJ2-6; no clear D. Deletions cut 0 bases from V and 3 bases from J, with 7 bases between. Germline V gene sequence: CDR1 SGHNT, CDR2 YYREEE (reference sequence). CDR3 length: 15 amino acids. The CDR3 reads CASSLGGLGANVLTF. Written as DNA, the CDR3 is TGTGCCAGCAGCTTGGGAGGTCTTGGGGCCAACGTCCTGACTTTC.

This sequence joins TRBV6-5 and TRBJ1-1; 7 nucleotides agree with TRBD1. CDR1 and CDR2 from the germline V gene are MNHEY and SVGAGI. The V gene end was trimmed by 6 bases and the J gene end by 1 base; junction bases not matched to a gene: 5. The CDR3 consists of 14 residues. This CDR3 reads CASRVTGTNTEAFF. CDR3 nucleotide sequence: TGTGCCAGCAGGGTGACAGGGACGAACACTGAAGCTTTCTTT.

In this sample, this clone turned up once. The rearrangement links TRBV9 to TRBJ2-1; 12 bases map to TRBD2. The CDR3 is made up of 18 amino acids. Per the germline V gene, CDR1 is SGDLS and CDR2 is YYNGEE. V shed 0 bases and J 9 bases; nucleotides not matched to a gene: 13. CDR3 sequence reads: CASSVATASGGAKGEQFF. CDR3 sequence (DNA): TGTGCCAGCAGCGTAGCTACGGCTAGCGGGGGGGCGAAGGGTGAGCAGTTCTTC.

This clone was seen a few times. Written as DNA, the CDR3 is TGTGCCAGCACCCCAGACAGGGGGCAGGATGGCTACACCTTC. Protein sequence: CASTPDRGQDGYTF. J is TRBJ1-2 and V is TRBV7-8, with 10 bases that match TRBD1. The ends lost 7 bases at V and 6 bases at J; junction bases unmatched: 8. The CDR3 is 14 amino acids. Germline CDR1 and CDR2: SGHVS and FQNEAQ.

The V call is TRBV14, the J call TRBJ1-2, with a weak D call TRBD1 (6 bases). V lost 0 bases, J lost 2 bases, and 13 bases lay in between. Germline V gene sequence: CDR1 SGHDN, CDR2 FVKESK. The CDR3 is 16 amino acids. The CDR3 nucleotides read TGTGCCAGCAGCCAAGAAGGATTTACAGGGAACTATGGCTACACCTTC. Protein: CASSQEGFTGNYGYTF.

The chain couples TRBV19 to TRBJ1-2; TRBD1 agrees at 10 bases. Germline-derived CDR1 and CDR2 are LNHDA and SQIVND (reference sequence). The CDR3 runs 14 residues. The trim removed 5 bases at V and 6 bases at J, leaving 6 bases unmatched. The CDR3 nucleotides are TGTGCCAGTAGTGACAGGGGGCGCCTGAATGGCTACACCTTC. Its translation: CASSDRGRLNGYTF.

The CDR3 reads CASSYSWRGGGELFF. The CDR3 DNA reads as TGTGCCAGCAGTTACTCCTGGCGGGGGGGCGGGGAGCTGTTTTTT. The chain is built from TRBV6-6 and TRBJ2-2, with 9 bases matching TRBD2. The trim removed 0 bases at V and 7 bases at J, leaving 3 bases unmatched. This CDR3 has 15 residues. CDR1 and CDR2 from the germline V gene are MNHNY and SVGAGI (reference sequence).

This chain uses TRBV5-4 with TRBJ2-3, with D hard to call. The V gene's germline CDR1 is SGHNT and CDR2 YYREEE (reference sequence). The V gene lost 4 bases and the J gene lost 1 base, with 10 bases spanning the gap. This CDR3 spans 14 amino acids. The chain's CDR3 is CASSRFSGTDTQYF. The CDR3 DNA follows: TGTGCCAGCAGCCGATTTTCGGGCACAGATACGCAGTATTTT.

The chain is built from TRBV3-1 (or the pseudogene TRBV3-2) and TRBJ1-3; D is uncertain. This CDR3 comprises 14 residues. Germline CDR1 and CDR2: LGHDT and YNNKEL (reference sequence). The V end lost 3 bases, the J end lost 3 bases, and 9 bases lay between the germline ends. The CDR3 nucleotides read TGTGCCAGCAGCCAGGGTTCTAGTGGAAACACCATATATTTT. The encoded protein is CASSQGSSGNTIYF.

The chain uses TRBV7-8 and TRBJ1-1; 9 bases are shared with TRBD1. The CDR3 is made up of 15 amino acids. J lost 6 bases, V lost 3 bases, and 8 bases had no gene match. Germline V gives CDR1 SGHVS, CDR2 FQNEAQ. CDR3 bases: TGTGCCAGCAGCTTTGCGCCGGACAGGGGTGCTGAAGCTTTCTTT. As protein: CASSFAPDRGAEAFF.

This chain uses TRBV5-4 with TRBJ2-5; D unclear. Germline values: CDR1 SGHNT, CDR2 YYREEE (reference sequence). Trimming cost V 1 base and J 1 base, with 5 bases left between them. The CDR3 totals 13 residues. In nucleotides, the CDR3 is TGTGCCAGCAGCTTGCGAGGCCAAGAGACCCAGTACTTC. Its translation: CASSLRGQETQYF. Complete variable domain (other parts from reference TRBV5-4 and TRBJ2-5): ETGVTQSPTHLIKTRGQQVTLRCSSQSGHNTVSWYQQALGQGPQFIFQYYREEENGRGNFPPRFSGLQFPNYSSELNVNALELDDSALYLCASSLRGQETQYFGPGTRLLVL.

This clone appeared a few times. V usage is TRBV5-1 and J usage is TRBJ2-1; 13 nucleotides agree with TRBD2. Germline loops: CDR1 SGHRS, CDR2 YFSETQ. The V gene end was trimmed by 3 bases and the J gene end by 10 bases; junction bases not matched to a gene: 10. This CDR3 is 16 amino acids long. For the CDR3, the DNA is TGCGCCAGCAGCTCCGGACTAGCGGGGGCCTTGGGGGAGCAGTTCTTC. It specifies CASSSGLAGALGEQFF.

This chain joins TRBV6-5 and TRBJ1-1, with a weak D call TRBD1 (5 bases). The CDR3 runs to 13 residues. The germline V gene encodes CDR1 MNHEY and CDR2 SVGAGI. With 6 bases removed from V and 10 bases from J, the gap between germline ends came to 18 bases. The CDR3 nucleotides read TGTGCCAGCAGGGTCCTCACCCTCGGGGGAGCTTTCTTT. Protein: CASRVLTLGGAFF.

The V gene is TRBV6-5, the J gene TRBJ1-5, with D uncertain. Trimming pared 6 bases from V and 3 bases from J, leaving 15 bases between. The CDR3 is 15 amino acids. Germline CDR1 and CDR2: MNHEY and SVGAGI. The CDR3 DNA reads as TGTGCCAGCAGCGGCGGCGACTTATACAATCAGCCCCAGCATTTT. Its translation: CASSGGDLYNQPQHF.

The chain joins TRBV5-6 to TRBJ2-4; D is perhaps TRBD1 (5 bases). V lost 1 base and J 0 bases, leaving 14 bases between the germline ends. The V gene's germline CDR1 is SGHDT and CDR2 YYEEEE. The CDR3 is 17 amino acids. CDR3 region: CASSLRVGRVAKNIQYF. The CDR3 nucleotides are TGTGCCAGCAGCTTGAGGGTGGGCAGGGTAGCCAAAAACATTCAGTACTTC.

The genes are TRBV5-6 and TRBJ2-5, with 8 positions matching TRBD1. The length of the CDR3 is 17 residues. Trimming at V came to 0 bases and at J to 0 bases, leaving 7 bases not matched to a gene. CDR1 is SGHDT and CDR2 is YYEEEE in the germline V gene. The CDR3 DNA is TGTGCCAGCAGCTTGGCGCGGACAGGGACGTACCAAGAGACCCAGTACTTC. Residues: CASSLARTGTYQETQYF.

V gene TRBV5-3 combines with J gene TRBJ1-4, with TRBD1 as a possible D gene (5 bases). TRBV5-3 is sorted into the ORF group, with uncertain function. Trimming left V 0 bases short and J 4 bases short, with 16 bases between. The CDR3 spans 17 residues. The CDR3 region is CARSLAPPRRGNEKLFF. The CDR3 DNA is TGTGCCAGAAGCTTGGCCCCCCCGAGGAGGGGTAATGAAAAACTGTTTTTT.

V is TRBV29-1 and J is TRBJ1-2; D perhaps matches TRBD1 (5 bases). V lost 5 bases to trimming and J lost 0 bases, with 25 bases between them. This CDR3 spans 18 amino acids. Germline V gene sequence: CDR1 SQVTM, CDR2 ANQGSEA. CDR3 bases: TGCAGCGTTACGCTTACTCCGGTCGTCGACAGCTCTAACTATGGCTACACCTTC. Translated: CSVTLTPVVDSSNYGYTF.

V usage is TRBV6-5 and J usage is TRBJ2-5; D is possibly TRBD1 (6 bases). CDR1 and CDR2 (germline): MNHEY, SVGAGI. Trimming took 6 bases from V and 1 from J, leaving 9 bases between them. This CDR3 region has 13 residues. The CDR3 reads CASSLQGQETQYF. The CDR3 coding sequence is TGTGCCAGCAGCCTACAGGGCCAAGAGACCCAGTACTTC.

The chain is built from TRBV7-9 and TRBJ2-7; D gene unclear. The ends were cut back, 5 bases at V and 1 base at J, with 6 bases in the middle. CDR1 and CDR2 (germline): SEHNR, FQNEAQ (reference sequence). The CDR3 is made up of 12 amino acids. CDR3 protein: CASSLQSYEQYF. CDR3 sequence (DNA): TGTGCCAGCAGCCTTCAGTCCTACGAGCAGTACTTC.

The gene calls are TRBV2 and TRBJ2-7, with TRBD2 matching 12 bases. Germline CDR1 SNHLY, CDR2 FYNNEI. V trimming: 1 base; J trimming: 2 bases; junction bases outside the gene matches: 6. CDR3 length equals 17 residues. The CDR3 reads CASSEGPGLAGTYEQYF. Written as DNA, the CDR3 is TGTGCCAGCAGTGAAGGGCCCGGACTAGCGGGAACCTACGAGCAGTACTTC.

J is TRBJ1-6 and V is TRBV6-1, with 8 bases matching TRBD1. V shed 0 bases and J 9 bases; nucleotides not matched to a gene: 4. CDR3 length: 15 residues. Germline assignment: CDR1 MNHNS and CDR2 SASEGT. Here the CDR3 reads CASSEAGTGGSPLHF. The CDR3 DNA sequence: TGTGCCAGCAGTGAAGCAGGGACAGGAGGTTCACCCCTCCACTTT.